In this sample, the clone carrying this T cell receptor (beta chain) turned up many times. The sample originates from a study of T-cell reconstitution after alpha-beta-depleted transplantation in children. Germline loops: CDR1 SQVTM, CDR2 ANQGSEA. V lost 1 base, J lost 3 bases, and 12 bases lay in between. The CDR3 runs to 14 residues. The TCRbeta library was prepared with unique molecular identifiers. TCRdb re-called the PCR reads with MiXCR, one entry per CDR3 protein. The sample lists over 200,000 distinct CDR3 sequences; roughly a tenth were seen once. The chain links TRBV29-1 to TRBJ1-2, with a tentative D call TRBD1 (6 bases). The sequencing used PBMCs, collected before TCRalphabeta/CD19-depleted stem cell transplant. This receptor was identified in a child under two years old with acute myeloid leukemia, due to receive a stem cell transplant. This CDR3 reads CSVEGHREDYGYTF. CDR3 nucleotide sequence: TGCAGCGTTGAAGGGCACAGGGAGGACTATGGCTACACCTTC.